The 26 T cell receptor beta chains in this list originate from one sample, sequenced in a study of T cell clonotyping in hematopoietic cell transplantation. Produced via immunoSEQ multiplex PCR; TCRdb's table is partial and in-frame only. The sample holds around 10,000 clones; 80% to 95% are singletons and the top ten take 4.5% to 6%. The material sequenced was PBMCs, taken 100 days after allogeneic stem cell transplant. These receptors were collected from a male patient between 45 and 60 years old who had an allogeneic stem cell transplant from a related donor, so T cells may come from the graft donor. Some clones in this sample may be carry-over from other donors' samples.

V and J are TRBV11-2 and TRBJ2-5; the D gene is possibly TRBD2 (5 bases). The V end lost 4 bases, the J end lost 0 bases, and 12 bases lay between the germline ends. Germline V gene sequence: CDR1 SGHAT, CDR2 FQNNGV. The CDR3 runs to 15 residues. This CDR3 reads CASSSLLGNQETQYF. CDR3 sequence (DNA): TGTGCCAGCAGCTCATTACTAGGGAACCAAGAGACCCAGTACTTC.

J is TRBJ2-7 and V is TRBV5-5, with D tentatively TRBD1 (6 bases). This CDR3 has 16 residues. Trimming took off 4 bases at V and 4 bases at J, with 21 bases between the two ends. Germline values: CDR1 SGHKS, CDR2 YYEKEE (reference sequence). The CDR3 region has the DNA TGTGCCAGCAGCCCACCTGATATGACAGGCGGATACGAGCAGTACTTC. Amino acids: CASSPPDMTGGYEQYF.

The chain carries TRBV7-9 and TRBJ1-4; unclear D gene. V gave up 5 bases and J gave up 0 bases, with 7 bases separating them. CDR3 length: 14 residues. The V gene's germline CDR1 is SEHNR and CDR2 FQNEAQ (reference sequence). The CDR3 DNA is TGTGCCAGCAGCCGAGGAGCAACTAATGAAAAACTGTTTTTT. Its protein product is CASSRGATNEKLFF.

The CDR3 region is CASSETGYRNEQFF. CDR3 DNA sequence: TGTGCCAGCAGTGAAACCGGCTATCGCAATGAGCAGTTCTTC. The chain employs TRBV2 and TRBJ2-1; D is ambiguous. Trimming removed 2 bases from V and 6 bases from J, with 11 bases in between. The CDR3 length is 14 residues. Germline V gene sequence: CDR1 SNHLY, CDR2 FYNNEI.

V gene TRBV5-6 combines with J gene TRBJ1-2, with D hard to call. From germline, CDR1 is SGHDT and CDR2 YYEEEE. This CDR3 region has 13 residues. Trimming shortened V by 2 bases and J by 4 bases, and 9 bases separated the two germline ends. The CDR3 region is CASSLAVPYGYTF. The CDR3 region has the DNA TGTGCCAGCAGCTTAGCAGTCCCCTATGGCTACACCTTC.

The rearrangement uses TRBV5-1 and TRBJ1-6, with D possibly being TRBD1 (5 bases). The V gene's germline CDR1 is SGHRS and CDR2 YFSETQ. This CDR3 has 15 amino acids. V was pared by 4 bases and J by 7 bases, with 15 bases between. CDR3 loop: CASSRDGSLNSPLHF. In DNA, the CDR3 is TGCGCCAGCAGCAGGGACGGATCATTAAATTCACCCCTCCACTTT.

The CDR3 region has the DNA TGTGCCTGGAGTGTACTCGTGACGGGAACCTACAATGAGCAGTTCTTC. Translation gives CAWSVLVTGTYNEQFF. The gene calls are TRBV30 and TRBJ2-1, with D tentatively TRBD2 (5 bases). Looked up from germline, CDR1 is GTSNPN and CDR2 is SVGIG (reference sequence). The V and J ends lost 0 bases and 2 bases respectively, with 14 bases between them. The CDR3 runs to 16 residues.

The genes are TRBV6-5 and TRBJ2-7; D remains unclear. Trimming shortened V by 7 bases and J by 5 bases, and 12 bases separated the two germline ends. This CDR3 has 12 residues. Germline V gene sequence: CDR1 MNHEY, CDR2 SVGAGI. The CDR3 DNA reads as TGTGCCAGCACAGGATTCCTCCACGAGCAGTACTTC. The encoded protein is CASTGFLHEQYF.

This sequence joins TRBV5-1 and TRBJ2-2; D gene uncertain. The V end lost 7 bases, the J end lost 2 bases, and 15 bases lay between the germline ends. Germline assignment: CDR1 SGHRS and CDR2 YFSETQ. This CDR3 contains 15 residues. CDR3 region: CASSLAGTNTGELFF. As DNA, the CDR3 is TGCGCCAGCTCGCTTGCCGGTACTAACACCGGGGAGCTGTTTTTT.

V is TRBV2 and J is TRBJ1-1; D is possibly TRBD1 (5 bases). The CDR3 sequence is 11 residues long. CDR1 and CDR2 from the germline V gene are SNHLY and FYNNEI. The ends were cut back, 8 bases at V and 5 bases at J, with 9 bases in the middle. For the CDR3, the DNA is TGTGCCAGCGGGGAGGGGACTGAAGCTTTCTTT. It is translated as CASGEGTEAFF.

The chain couples TRBV9 to TRBJ1-1; 7 positions agree with TRBD1. V shed 5 bases and J 7 bases; nucleotides not matched to a gene: 8. CDR1 SGDLS and CDR2 YYNGEE come from the germline V gene. The CDR3 runs to 13 residues. Here the CDR3 DNA reads TGTGCCAGCAGTCGGACAGGTGGGGATGAAGCTTTCTTT. Translation: CASSRTGGDEAFF.

This clone was observed once. For the CDR3, the DNA is TGCGCCAGCAGCTTAATGGAGTTCAGGGACAATGAGCAGTTCTTC. Translating gives CASSLMEFRDNEQFF. This rearrangement joins TRBV4-3 to TRBJ2-1; D is possibly TRBD1 (5 bases). V lost 5 bases to trimming and J lost 5 bases, with 16 bases between them. The germline CDR1 and CDR2 sequences are LGHNA and YSLEER. This CDR3 spans 15 amino acids.

This chain joins TRBV4-1 and TRBJ1-5; D perhaps matches TRBD1 (6 bases). From germline, CDR1 is MGHRA and CDR2 YSYEKL. The germline V and J ends were trimmed by 2 bases and 4 bases, with 18 bases remaining between them. The CDR3 has 17 residues. In DNA, the CDR3 is TGCGCCAGCAGCCAACGGATCTCCGGGACACAGAATCAGCCCCAGCATTTT. It yields the protein CASSQRISGTQNQPQHF.

The CDR3 is CASSAYRGSNEQFF. CDR3 sequence (DNA): TGTGCCAGTAGTGCTTACAGGGGAAGCAATGAGCAGTTCTTC. The chain joins TRBV19 to TRBJ2-1; TRBD1 agrees at 7 bases. The J segment lost 6 bases and the V segment lost 5 bases, leaving 7 bases of the junction unmatched. This CDR3 is 14 amino acids long. Germline values: CDR1 LNHDA, CDR2 SQIVND (reference sequence).

The gene calls are TRBV7-2 and TRBJ2-2; 12 positions match TRBD2. Germline CDR1 and CDR2: SGHTA and FQGNSA. CDR3 size: 16 residues. V trimming: 5 bases; J trimming: 6 bases; junction bases outside the gene matches: 7. CDR3 coding DNA: TGTGCCAGCAGCCAACCTAGCGGGGGGGGCGCCGGGGAGCTGTTTTTT. Translating gives CASSQPSGGGAGELFF.

J is TRBJ2-5 and V is TRBV2, with D unclear. The CDR3 consists of 13 residues. V gave up 8 bases and J gave up 5 bases, with 15 bases separating them. Germline V gene sequence: CDR1 SNHLY, CDR2 FYNNEI. The CDR3 spells CASLRRGSETQYF. CDR3 sequence (DNA): TGTGCCAGCCTTAGGAGAGGCAGTGAGACCCAGTACTTC. Combining the CDR3 with reference TRBV2 and TRBJ2-5 gives the whole variable domain EPEVTQTPSHQVTQMGQEVILRCVPISNHLYFYWYRQILGQKVEFLVSFYNNEISEKSEIFDDQFSVERPDGSNFTLKIRSTKLEDSAMYFCASLRRGSETQYFGPGTRLLVL.

This chain joins TRBV7-2 and TRBJ2-5; no clear D gene. Germline V gives CDR1 SGHTA, CDR2 FQGNSA. The V and J ends lost 5 bases and 2 bases respectively, with 9 bases between them. CDR3 length: 13 residues. The CDR3 bases are TGTGCCAGCAGCGTCAGCACTCAAGAGACCCAGTACTTC. Translated, it gives CASSVSTQETQYF.

The chain carries TRBV28 and TRBJ2-1; 10 nucleotides agree with TRBD2. V was clipped by 4 bases and J by 7 bases; unmatched bases: 7. Germline V gives CDR1 MDHEN, CDR2 SYDVKM. The CDR3 consists of 15 residues. For the CDR3, the DNA is TGTGCCAGCAGTTCAACTGGGACTAGCGCTAATGAGCAGTTCTTC. As protein: CASSSTGTSANEQFF. The entire variable domain, with the rest obtained from reference TRBV28 and TRBJ2-1, is as follows: DVKVTQSSRYLVKRTGEKVFLECVQDMDHENMFWYRQDPGLGLRLIYFSYDVKMKEKGDIPEGYSVSREKKERFSLILESASTNQTSMYLCASSSTGTSANEQFFGPGTRLTVL.

Remarks on this clone: The junction shows a germline mismatch at one end, possibly a read error. V gene TRBV7-7 combines with J gene TRBJ1-4; 9 nucleotides line up with TRBD1. Germline CDR1 and CDR2: SSHAT and FNYEAQ (reference sequence). CDR3 length equals 14 residues. The DNA of the CDR3 is TGTGCTAGCAGCTTAGGACAGGGGTATGAAAAACTGTTTTTT. Protein: CASSLGQGYEKLFF.

The chain employs TRBV28 and TRBJ2-7; D perhaps matches TRBD1 (6 bases). V was trimmed by 6 bases and J by 3 bases, leaving 9 bases between them. This CDR3 is 12 amino acids long. Germline-derived CDR1 and CDR2 are MDHEN and SYDVKM. CDR3 protein: CASRQGYYEQYF. CDR3 in DNA: TGTGCCAGCAGACAGGGTTACTACGAGCAGTACTTC.

This chain connects TRBV27 to TRBJ1-1; 10 bases fit TRBD1. Germline V lookup: CDR1 MNHEY, CDR2 SMNVEV (reference sequence). Losses at the gene ends were 2 bases for V and 3 bases for J; bases not matched to a gene: 9. The CDR3 runs 17 residues. CDR3 sequence reads: CASSLHRTGGSYTEAFF. The CDR3 nucleotides are TGTGCCAGCAGTTTACATCGGACAGGGGGGTCGTACACTGAAGCTTTCTTT.

The CDR3 reads CASSSGVQETQYF. DNA for the CDR3: TGTGCCAGCAGTTCAGGGGTCCAAGAGACCCAGTACTTC. V gene TRBV28 combines with J gene TRBJ2-5, with D maybe TRBD1 (6 bases). V shed 4 bases and J shed 1 base, with 7 bases lying between them. The CDR3 length is 13 residues. Germline loops: CDR1 MDHEN, CDR2 SYDVKM.

This chain connects TRBV18 to TRBJ2-3; no clear D. The CDR3 totals 17 residues. Trimming took off 3 bases at V and 0 bases at J, with 16 bases between the two ends. Germline values: CDR1 KGHSH, CDR2 LQKENI. Here the CDR3 reads CASSPREDFSSTDTQYF. CDR3 DNA: TGTGCCAGCTCACCTCGTGAAGATTTCTCTAGCACAGATACGCAGTATTTT.

This chain uses TRBV7-6 with TRBJ2-7; TRBD2 matches 8 bases. Trimming at V came to 1 base and at J to 7 bases, leaving 15 bases not matched to a gene. Germline values: CDR1 SGHVS, CDR2 FNYEAQ. This CDR3 spans 17 amino acids. The CDR3 DNA sequence: TGTGCCAGCAGCTTAGGGGTGTCCGGCGGGGGGATCTTGGAGCAGTACTTC. This gives the protein CASSLGVSGGGILEQYF.

This clone was seen once. The chain joins TRBV7-6 to TRBJ2-3, with D perhaps TRBD2 (5 bases). The CDR3 totals 18 residues. V lost 4 bases to trimming and J lost 0 bases, with 20 bases between them. The germline CDR1 and CDR2 sequences are SGHVS and FNYEAQ. The CDR3, as DNA: TGTGCCAGCAGCTCCCCAACGGGCCCGGGGTCCAGCACAGATACGCAGTATTTT. Its protein is CASSSPTGPGSSTDTQYF.

This chain uses TRBV5-6 with TRBJ1-1; no reliable D call. This CDR3 has 13 residues. Germline V lookup: CDR1 SGHDT, CDR2 YYEEEE. Between the trimmed V and J ends, which lost 0 bases and 8 bases, there was a span of 11 bases. The CDR3 region is CASSLESSEEAFF. CDR3 nucleotide sequence: TGTGCCAGCAGCTTGGAGTCATCGGAGGAAGCTTTCTTT.